A single TCR beta chain is shown here with its context. This entry is derived from a study of T cells in Graves' hyperthyroidism and ophthalmopathy. Germline values: CDR1 SGHNT, CDR2 YENEEA. Trimming shortened V by 3 bases and J by 3 bases, and 12 bases separated the two germline ends. CDR3 length: 14 amino acids. Graves' hyperthyroidism qualified as stable when ophthalmopathy did not progress within 18 months. Amplification targeted TCR beta CDR3 regions from RNA transcripts. HTBI primers drove first-round RT-PCR of the TCR CDR3. TCRdb used MiXCR to reprocess the multiplex PCR reads, holding one entry per CDR3 protein. The sample has 300,000 to 450,000 distinct CDR3 sequences; roughly 25% are singletons.

The sample comprised blood. This receptor was obtained from a man aged 50-60 years with Graves' hyperthyroidism. This chain joins TRBV11-3 and TRBJ2-7; D possibly corresponds to TRBD1 (6 bases). Written as DNA, the CDR3 is TGTGCCAGCAGCTTGCAACAGGGCGGCTACGAGCAGTACTTC. It specifies CASSLQQGGYEQYF.